Shown below are 17 T cell receptor beta chains from a single sample sequenced in a study of blood T cell repertoires in COVID-19. Using immunoSEQ multiplex PCR, the repertoire was profiled, and TCRdb retains in-frame clones only, with some absent. The table has 30,000 to 50,000 clones, roughly 80% seen once. The sample consisted of peripheral blood. These receptors were obtained from a man between 45 and 60 years old with active or convalescent COVID-19.

The V call is TRBV6-5, the J call TRBJ2-2; D is unclear. Germline lookup yields CDR1 MNHEY and CDR2 SVGAGI. The CDR3 sequence is 10 residues long. Trimming took 10 bases from V and 6 from J, leaving 6 bases between them. As DNA, the CDR3 is TGTGCCACCAACTCCGGGGAGCTGTTTTTT. It yields the protein CATNSGELFF.

The CDR3 region is CASNSPPGANVLTF. CDR3 sequence (DNA): TGTGCCAGTAACAGTCCTCCTGGGGCCAACGTCCTGACTTTC. This sequence joins TRBV19 and TRBJ2-6; D gene unclear. The CDR3 length is 14 residues. Trimming removed 7 bases at V and 2 bases at J, with 9 bases between. Germline V lookup: CDR1 LNHDA, CDR2 SQIVND (reference sequence).

CDR3 in amino acids: CASRWARELFF. CDR3 nucleotides: TGTGCCAGCAGGTGGGCCAGGGAGCTGTTTTTT. The rearrangement uses TRBV25-1 and TRBJ2-2; no clear D gene. The V gene's germline CDR1 is MGHDK and CDR2 SYGVNS. CDR3 length equals 11 residues. V shed 6 bases and J shed 9 bases, with 8 bases lying between them. Supplemented by reference TRBV25-1 and TRBJ2-2, the full variable domain reads EADIYQTPRYLVIGTGKKITLECSQTMGHDKMYWYQQDPGMELHLIHYSYGVNSTEKGDLSSESTVSRIRTEHFPLTLESARPSHTSQYLCASRWARELFFGEGSRLTVL.

The chain combines TRBV5-4 with TRBJ2-1; tentative D call: TRBD1 (6 bases). Germline V gene sequence: CDR1 SGHNT, CDR2 YYREEE (reference sequence). V lost 4 bases, J lost 6 bases, and 11 bases lay in between. The CDR3 runs 13 residues. CDR3 amino acids: CASSVDSFNEQFF. CDR3 coding DNA: TGTGCCAGCAGCGTGGACAGCTTCAATGAGCAGTTCTTC.

The rearrangement links TRBV12-3 or TRBV12-4 to TRBJ2-2; D may be TRBD1 (5 bases). The CDR3 loop spans 12 amino acids. V dropped 6 bases and J dropped 7 bases, with 9 bases sitting between them. Here the CDR3 reads CASSRVVGELFF. DNA for the CDR3: TGTGCCAGCAGCAGGGTAGTCGGGGAGCTGTTTTTT.

The chain carries TRBV7-2 and TRBJ1-4, with D possibly TRBD1 on 6 matching bases. CDR3 length: 14 residues. The V and J ends lost 4 bases and 4 bases respectively, with 10 bases between them. Germline V CDR1 and CDR2: SGHTA, FQGNSA. In DNA form, the CDR3 reads TGTGCCAGCAGCTCCGACAGGTTTAATGAAAAACTGTTTTTT. Amino acid sequence: CASSSDRFNEKLFF.

The chain links TRBV5-5 to TRBJ1-2; a possible D gene is TRBD1 (6 bases). Germline V gene sequence: CDR1 SGHKS, CDR2 YYEKEE (reference sequence). The CDR3 has 16 amino acids. V lost 1 base and J lost 3, with 16 bases in between. CDR3 sequence reads: CASSLTRTAVYYGYTF. In DNA, the CDR3 is TGTGCCAGCAGCTTGACCCGGACAGCGGTTTACTATGGCTACACCTTC.

The CDR3 reads CASSLVPSGGADTQYF. The CDR3 nucleotides are TGCGCCAGCAGCTTGGTTCCTAGCGGGGGGGCAGATACGCAGTATTTT. This chain connects TRBV5-1 to TRBJ2-3; 12 bases fit TRBD2. Unmatched junction bases numbered 3, after V lost 0 bases and J lost 4 bases. CDR3 length: 16 residues. CDR1 is SGHRS, CDR2 YFSETQ, per germline.

This chain connects TRBV7-3 to TRBJ2-1; 11 nucleotides match TRBD2. Trimming cost V 2 bases and J 4 bases; bases outside gene matches: 4. The CDR3 runs to 16 residues. Germline assignment: CDR1 SGHTA and CDR2 FQGTGA. The chain's CDR3 is CASSLERLAGYNEQFF. CDR3 nucleotides: TGTGCCAGCAGCTTAGAGAGACTAGCGGGGTACAATGAGCAGTTCTTC.

This clone was recorded once. The J gene is TRBJ2-1, the V gene TRBV7-2; TRBD1 matches 7 bases. This CDR3 comprises 16 residues. The ends lost 1 base at V and 0 bases at J; junction bases unmatched: 3. From germline, CDR1 is SGHTA and CDR2 FQGNSA. CDR3 sequence (DNA): TGTGCCAGCAGCTTAGGGGGACAGTACTCCTACAATGAGCAGTTCTTC. This codes for CASSLGGQYSYNEQFF.

This rearrangement joins TRBV5-3 to TRBJ2-5; D remains unclear. TRBV5-3 carries the ORF label, with uncertain function. The V and J ends lost 3 bases and 5 bases respectively, with 11 bases between them. The length of the CDR3 is 13 residues. The CDR3 DNA is TGTGCCAGAAGCTGCAGGTTCTGGGAGACCCAGTACTTC. It codes for CARSCRFWETQYF.

The J gene is TRBJ2-3, the V gene TRBV5-6; 9 bases match TRBD1. Germline trimming cut 3 bases from V and 5 bases from J; bases unmatched to any gene: 4. The germline CDR1 and CDR2 sequences are SGHDT and YYEEEE. The CDR3 sequence is 14 residues long. The CDR3: CASSWDREGDTQYF. DNA of the CDR3: TGTGCCAGCAGCTGGGACAGGGAGGGAGATACGCAGTATTTT. Together with reference TRBV5-6 and TRBJ2-3, the CDR3 gives the full variable domain: DAGVTQSPTHLIKTRGQQVTLRCSPKSGHDTVSWYQQALGQGPQFIFQYYEEEERQRGNFPDRFSGHQFPNYSSELNVNALLLGDSALYLCASSWDREGDTQYFGPGTRLTVL.

The chain employs TRBV7-2 and TRBJ2-7; D not resolved. Between the trimmed V and J ends, which lost 1 base and 0 bases, there was a span of 7 bases. The germline V gene has CDR1 SGHTA and CDR2 FQGNSA. The CDR3 spans 14 residues. DNA of the CDR3: TGTGCCAGCAGCTTAGATCCAGGCTCCTACGAGCAGTACTTC. Translation gives CASSLDPGSYEQYF.

This clone came up once. The chain uses TRBV10-1 and TRBJ2-1; 13 nucleotides agree with TRBD2. CDR3 size: 15 residues. V was clipped by 2 bases and J by 9 bases; unmatched bases: 4. Germline lookup yields CDR1 WNHNN and CDR2 SYGVQD (reference sequence). Written as DNA, the CDR3 is TGCGCCAGCAGTGAGACTAGCGGGGGGGACGGTGAGCAGTTCTTC. Its protein is CASSETSGGDGEQFF.

This chain uses TRBV5-4 with TRBJ2-1; 9 positions match TRBD1. The junction had 5 bases not matched to a gene; V was cut back by 4 bases and J by 0 bases. Germline V gives CDR1 SGHNT, CDR2 YYREEE (reference sequence). This CDR3 region has 16 residues. The CDR3 reads CASSPTGQGSYNEQFF. The CDR3 bases are TGTGCCAGCAGCCCGACGGGACAGGGCTCCTACAATGAGCAGTTCTTC.

This chain uses TRBV6-5 with TRBJ1-5; 7 nucleotides align to TRBD1. The length of the CDR3 is 14 residues. V lost 2 bases, J lost 5 bases, and 3 bases stayed unmatched. The germline V gene has CDR1 MNHEY and CDR2 SVGAGI. Here the CDR3 DNA reads TGTGCCAGCAGTTACATGCAGGGGGATCAGCCCCAGCATTTT. Translation: CASSYMQGDQPQHF.

V gene TRBV7-2 combines with J gene TRBJ2-4, with a weak D call TRBD2 (5 bases). This CDR3 spans 15 amino acids. Trimming left V 6 bases short and J 7 bases short, with 19 bases between. The germline V gene encodes CDR1 SGHTA and CDR2 FQGNSA. The CDR3 protein is CASRRGDGVGNIQYF. The CDR3 DNA is TGTGCCAGCAGAAGAGGAGACGGGGTTGGGAACATTCAGTACTTC.